This TCR beta chain is from a study of glioma-infiltrating T cells. This clonotype was counted between two and nine times. Its antigen is currently unknown. The germline V gene encodes CDR1 DFQATT and CDR2 SNEGSKA (reference sequence). The ends were cut back, 5 bases at V and 3 bases at J, with 19 bases in the middle. The CDR3 runs 15 residues. Amplification of TCR alpha and beta CDR3 regions from RNA used iRepertoire nested multiplex PCR. Tissue mRNA or PBMC total RNA, about 85-400 ng, went into one-step reverse transcription and amplification. Each CDR3 protein gets one entry after TCRdb re-called the multiplex PCR reads with MiXCR. The sample records around 130,000 distinct CDR3 sequences, about 25% being singletons. Study results and caveats: Only very few CDR3 sequences appeared in both tissue and blood. Tissue-blood divergence was below expectation in non-neoplastic patients, above in gliomas.

The chain combines TRBV20-1 with TRBJ1-2; no clear D. Sample: glioma tissue, nonneoplastic brain tissue, or PBMCs (not recorded which). This sequence originates from a human donor with low-grade glioma or glioblastoma, undergoing nonglioma brain surgery, or in good health (not recorded which). CDR3 bases: TGCAGTGCTTCCCTTCCGGGCGGCCGGGACTATGGCTACACCTTC. This encodes CSASLPGGRDYGYTF.